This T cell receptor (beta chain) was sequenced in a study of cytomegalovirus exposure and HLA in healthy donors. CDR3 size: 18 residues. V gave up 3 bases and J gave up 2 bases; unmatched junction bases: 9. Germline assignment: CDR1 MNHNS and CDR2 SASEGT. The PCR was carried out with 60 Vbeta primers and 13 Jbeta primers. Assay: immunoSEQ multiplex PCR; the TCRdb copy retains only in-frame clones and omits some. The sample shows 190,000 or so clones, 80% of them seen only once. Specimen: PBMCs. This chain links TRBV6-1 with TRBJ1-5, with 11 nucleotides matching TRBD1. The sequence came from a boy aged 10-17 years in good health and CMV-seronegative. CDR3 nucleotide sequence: TGTGCCAGCAGTGAGGTAGGACAGGGGGCAAGGGGCAATCAGCCCCAGCATTTT. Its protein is CASSEVGQGARGNQPQHF.